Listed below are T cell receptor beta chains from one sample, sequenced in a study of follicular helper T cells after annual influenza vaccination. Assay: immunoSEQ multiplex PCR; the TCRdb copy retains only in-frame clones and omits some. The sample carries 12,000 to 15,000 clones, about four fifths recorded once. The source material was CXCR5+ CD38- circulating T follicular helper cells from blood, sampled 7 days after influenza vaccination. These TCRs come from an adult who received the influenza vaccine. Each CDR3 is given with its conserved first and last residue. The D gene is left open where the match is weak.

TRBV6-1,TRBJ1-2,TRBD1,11,CASSNRGFYTF,TGTGCCAGCAGTAACAGGGGTTTCTACACCTTC
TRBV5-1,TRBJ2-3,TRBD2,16,CASSLLLAGGRDTQYF,TGCGCCAGCAGCCTCCTACTAGCGGGAGGACGGGATACGCAGTATTTT
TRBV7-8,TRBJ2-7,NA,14,CASSLMAGSDEQYF,TGTGCCAGCAGCTTAATGGCGGGATCCGACGAGCAGTACTTC
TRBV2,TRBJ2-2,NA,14,CASRMGIETGELFF,TGTGCCAGCAGGATGGGCATCGAGACCGGGGAGCTGTTTTTT
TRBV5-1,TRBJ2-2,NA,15,CASGGQGANTGELFF,TGCGCCAGCGGGGGGCAGGGGGCGAACACCGGGGAGCTGTTTTTT
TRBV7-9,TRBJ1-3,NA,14,CASSLNNAGDTIYF,TGTGCCAGCAGCTTAAACAACGCCGGAGACACCATATATTTT
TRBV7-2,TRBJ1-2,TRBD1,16,CASSAGGTGVDYGYTF,TGTGCCAGCAGCGCAGGTGGGACAGGGGTGGACTATGGCTACACCTTC
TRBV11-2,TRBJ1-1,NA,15,CASRLAILGGTEAFF,TGTGCCAGCAGGCTGGCTATACTTGGCGGAACTGAAGCTTTCTTT
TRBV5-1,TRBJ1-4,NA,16,CASSFGAGATNEKLFF,TGCGCCAGCAGCTTTGGGGCGGGGGCAACTAATGAAAAACTGTTTTTT
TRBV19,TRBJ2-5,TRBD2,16,CASSVTPAGDRETQYF,TGTGCCAGTAGTGTCACCCCCGCGGGGGACCGAGAGACCCAGTACTTC
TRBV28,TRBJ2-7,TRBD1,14,CASSRDRRFSEQYF,TGTGCCAGCAGCCGGGACAGGCGATTCTCCGAGCAGTACTTC
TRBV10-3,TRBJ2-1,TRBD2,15,CAIRGTSGGAGEQFF,TGTGCCATCAGGGGGACTAGCGGGGGGGCCGGTGAGCAGTTCTTC